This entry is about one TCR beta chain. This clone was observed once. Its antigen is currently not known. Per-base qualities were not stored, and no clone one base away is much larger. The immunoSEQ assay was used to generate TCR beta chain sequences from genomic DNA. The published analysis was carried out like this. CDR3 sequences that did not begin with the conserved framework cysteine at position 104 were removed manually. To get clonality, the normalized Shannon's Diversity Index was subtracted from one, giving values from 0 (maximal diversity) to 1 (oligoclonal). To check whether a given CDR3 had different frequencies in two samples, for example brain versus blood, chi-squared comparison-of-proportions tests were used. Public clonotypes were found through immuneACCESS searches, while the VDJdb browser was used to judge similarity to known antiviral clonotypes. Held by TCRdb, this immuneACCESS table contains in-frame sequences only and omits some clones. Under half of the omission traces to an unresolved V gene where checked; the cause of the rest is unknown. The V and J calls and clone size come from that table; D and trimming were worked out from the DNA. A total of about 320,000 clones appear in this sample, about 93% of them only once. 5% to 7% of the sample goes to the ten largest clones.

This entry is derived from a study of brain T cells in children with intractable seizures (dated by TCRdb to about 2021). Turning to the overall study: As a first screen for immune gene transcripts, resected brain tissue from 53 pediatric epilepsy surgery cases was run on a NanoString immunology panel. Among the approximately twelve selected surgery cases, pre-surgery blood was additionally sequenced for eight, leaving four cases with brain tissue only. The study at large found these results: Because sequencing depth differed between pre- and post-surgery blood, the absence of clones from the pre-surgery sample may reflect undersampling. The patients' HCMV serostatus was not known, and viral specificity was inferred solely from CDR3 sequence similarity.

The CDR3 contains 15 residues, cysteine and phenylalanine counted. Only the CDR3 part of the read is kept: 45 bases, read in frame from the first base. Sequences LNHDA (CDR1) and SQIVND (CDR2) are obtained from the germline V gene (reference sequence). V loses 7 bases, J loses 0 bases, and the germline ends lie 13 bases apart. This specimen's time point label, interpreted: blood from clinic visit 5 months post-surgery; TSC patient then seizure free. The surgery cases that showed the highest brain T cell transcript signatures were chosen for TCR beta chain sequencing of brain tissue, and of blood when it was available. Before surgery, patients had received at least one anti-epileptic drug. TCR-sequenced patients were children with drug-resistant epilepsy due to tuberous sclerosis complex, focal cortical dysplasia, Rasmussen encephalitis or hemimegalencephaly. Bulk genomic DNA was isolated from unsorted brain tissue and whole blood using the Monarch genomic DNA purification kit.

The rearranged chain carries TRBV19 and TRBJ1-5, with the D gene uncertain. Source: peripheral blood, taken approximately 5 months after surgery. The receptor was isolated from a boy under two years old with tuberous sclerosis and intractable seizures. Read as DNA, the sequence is TGTGCCAGTATTTCAGGACCTTATAGCAATCAGCCCCAGCATTTT. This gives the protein CASISGPYSNQPQHF.